The 30 T cell receptor beta chains reported below all come from one sample, sequenced in a study of blood T cell repertoires in COVID-19. Generated by immunoSEQ multiplex PCR, the TCRdb table keeps only in-frame clones and is missing some. Of roughly 40,000 clones listed, more than 90% are singletons. The sequencing input was peripheral blood. Source of these receptors: a human donor in a cohort sampled during active COVID-19.

DNA of the CDR3: TGTGCCAGCAGCTCCACCGGACTAGCGGGATACACCGGGGAGCTGTTTTTT. This codes for CASSSTGLAGYTGELFF. The rearrangement uses TRBV3-1 (or the pseudogene TRBV3-2) and TRBJ2-2, with 12 bases identical to TRBD2. CDR3 length equals 17 residues. Germline assignment: CDR1 LGHDT and CDR2 YNNKEL (reference sequence). Trimming took 5 bases from V and 3 from J; bases not matched to a gene: 7.

The chain employs TRBV5-4 and TRBJ1-1; TRBD1 is a possible D gene (5 bases). This CDR3 has 18 residues. Germline V gene lookup returns CDR1 SGHNT and CDR2 YYREEE (reference sequence). V was shortened by 1 base and J by 0 bases, with 19 bases between the two germline ends. The CDR3 bases are TGTGCCAGCAGCTTGAGTTTTCGCGGGGGAAGTATGAACACTGAAGCTTTCTTT. Its protein is CASSLSFRGGSMNTEAFF.

The rearrangement links TRBV28 to TRBJ1-1; 8 positions match TRBD1. This CDR3 region has 13 residues. Trimming cost V 2 bases and J 6 bases; bases outside gene matches: 2. From germline, CDR1 is MDHEN and CDR2 SYDVKM. CDR3 loop: CASSLPDRAEAFF. The DNA for the CDR3 is TGTGCCAGCAGTTTACCGGACAGGGCTGAAGCTTTCTTT.

The sample holds a few counts of this clone. V and J are TRBV3-1 (or the pseudogene TRBV3-2) and TRBJ1-3; D might be TRBD1 (5 bases). CDR3 length: 14 amino acids. The germline V and J ends were trimmed by 4 bases and 0 bases, with 7 bases remaining between them. The germline V gene encodes CDR1 LGHDT and CDR2 YNNKEL (reference sequence). The CDR3 region has the DNA TGTGCCAGCAGCCCACAGGACTCTGGAAACACCATATATTTT. Translated, it gives CASSPQDSGNTIYF.

The chain is built from TRBV9 and TRBJ1-2; tentatively, D is TRBD1 (5 bases). The CDR3 runs to 14 residues. Germline values: CDR1 SGDLS, CDR2 YYNGEE. The V end lost 4 bases, the J end lost 3 bases, and 13 bases lay between the germline ends. CDR3 amino acids: CASSPAGGDYGYTF. CDR3 nucleotide sequence: TGTGCCAGCAGCCCCGCTGGGGGGGACTATGGCTACACCTTC.

The V call is TRBV7-9, the J call TRBJ2-1, with TRBD1 as a possible D gene (5 bases). Trimming took off 8 bases at V and 8 bases at J, with 10 bases between the two ends. CDR1 is SEHNR and CDR2 is FQNEAQ in the germline V gene (reference sequence). The CDR3 is made up of 11 amino acids. CDR3 coding DNA: TGTGCCAGCGCCCTCAGGGATGAGCAGTTCTTC. This sequence encodes CASALRDEQFF.

The sample holds a few counts of this clone. The rearrangement uses TRBV5-1 and TRBJ1-6, with unresolved D. This CDR3 spans 14 amino acids. Germline CDR1 is SGHRS and CDR2 is YFSETQ. Trimming took 4 bases from V and 6 from J, leaving 11 bases between them. The CDR3 coding sequence is TGCGCCAGCAGCCCGAGCGGCACTAATTCACCCCTCCACTTT. It is translated as CASSPSGTNSPLHF. The full variable domain, in which reference TRBV5-1 and TRBJ1-6 provide the parts outside the CDR3, is KAGVTQTPRYLIKTRGQQVTLSCSPISGHRSVSWYQQTPGQGLQFLFEYFSETQRNKGNFPGRFSGRQFSNSRSEMNVSTLELGDSALYLCASSPSGTNSPLHFGNGTRLTVT.

The genes are TRBV6-6 and TRBJ2-7; 7 bases match TRBD1. The CDR3 runs to 14 residues. CDR1 is MNHNY, CDR2 SVGAGI, per germline (reference sequence). V shed 6 bases, J shed 1 base, and the junction held 6 bases outside the gene matches. The CDR3 DNA is TGTGCCAGCAGCCCGGACAGGTCGTCCTACGAGCAGTACTTC. The encoded protein is CASSPDRSSYEQYF.

The chain recombines TRBV4-1 with TRBJ2-1; D possibly corresponds to TRBD1 (6 bases). Trimming shortened V by 3 bases and J by 4 bases, and 16 bases separated the two germline ends. This CDR3 contains 16 residues. Germline V CDR1 and CDR2: MGHRA, YSYEKL. CDR3 protein: CASSQETGSVYNEQFF. CDR3 sequence (DNA): TGCGCCAGCAGCCAGGAAACAGGGTCTGTTTACAATGAGCAGTTCTTC.

V gene TRBV6-2 or TRBV6-3 combines with J gene TRBJ2-7; tentatively, D is TRBD1 (7 bases). The V and J ends lost 2 bases and 0 bases respectively, with 14 bases between them. Germline CDR1 is MNHEY and CDR2 is SVGEGT. The CDR3 totals 16 residues. The CDR3 loop is CASSYGGTANSYEQYF. In DNA, the CDR3 is TGTGCCAGCAGTTACGGCGGGACAGCTAACTCCTACGAGCAGTACTTC.

The chain carries TRBV3-1 (or the pseudogene TRBV3-2) and TRBJ2-7; unclear D gene. Germline CDR1 LGHDT, CDR2 YNNKEL (reference sequence). The V end lost 0 bases, the J end lost 0 bases, and 6 bases lay between the germline ends. CDR3 size: 14 residues. This CDR3 reads CASSQDLLSYEQYF. The CDR3 DNA reads TGTGCCAGCAGCCAAGATCTCCTCTCCTACGAGCAGTACTTC.

The chain employs TRBV11-3 and TRBJ2-1; no firm D call. There are 13 residues in the CDR3. Looked up from germline, CDR1 is SGHNT and CDR2 is YENEEA. V was shortened by 1 base and J by 7 bases, with 8 bases between the two germline ends. The CDR3 DNA reads TGTGCCAGCAGCTTAGGAGGTGTAAATGAGCAGTTCTTC. This encodes CASSLGGVNEQFF.

The chain is built from TRBV28 and TRBJ1-2; TRBD1 matches 10 bases. Looked up from germline, CDR1 is MDHEN and CDR2 is SYDVKM. This CDR3 region has 14 residues. V lost 6 bases to trimming and J lost 7 bases; unmatched junction nucleotides: 8. The CDR3 DNA reads TGTGCCAGCAGCGTAAGGGACAGGGGATCTGGCTACACCTTC. Its protein product is CASSVRDRGSGYTF.

This clone has only one observation. The genes are TRBV7-2 and TRBJ2-7; 12 bases match TRBD2. V trimming: 0 bases; J trimming: 13 bases; junction bases outside the gene matches: 7. Germline-derived CDR1 and CDR2 are SGHTA and FQGNSA. The CDR3 spans 14 residues. CDR3 nucleotide sequence: TGTGCCAGCAGCTTAGCCGGTAGACTAGCGGGGGAATACTTC. Translation: CASSLAGRLAGEYF. The full variable domain, rest sourced from reference TRBV7-2 and TRBJ2-7, is GAGVSQSPSNKVTEKGKDVELRCDPISGHTALYWYRQSLGQGLEFLIYFQGNSAPDKSGLPSDRFSAERTGGSVSTLTIQRTQQEDSAVYLCASSLAGRLAGEYFGPGTRLTVT.

The chain joins TRBV13 to TRBJ2-3, with TRBD1 identical over 8 bases. Germline-derived CDR1 and CDR2 are PRHDT and FYEKMQ (reference sequence). Germline trimming cut 5 bases from V and 0 bases from J; bases unmatched to any gene: 4. The CDR3 is 15 amino acids. The DNA for the CDR3 is TGTGCCAGCAGCACCCGGACAGGGAGCACAGATACGCAGTATTTT. Its translation is CASSTRTGSTDTQYF.

The genes are TRBV5-5 and TRBJ1-1; 8 bases line up with TRBD1. The CDR3 runs 16 residues. The trim removed 3 bases at V and 4 bases at J, leaving 11 bases unmatched. Germline V lookup: CDR1 SGHKS, CDR2 YYEKEE (reference sequence). As DNA, the CDR3 is TGTGCCAGCAGCTCACGGGGACAGGCCTCGACCACTGAAGCTTTCTTT. Translation: CASSSRGQASTTEAFF.

The chain joins TRBV6-2 or TRBV6-3 to TRBJ1-2; D is unclear. CDR1 and CDR2 (germline): MNHEY, SVGEGT. The CDR3 sequence is 17 residues long. The V and J ends lost 6 bases and 5 bases respectively, with 25 bases between them. Here the CDR3 reads CASSPIAGISELYGYTF. The DNA for the CDR3 is TGTGCCAGCAGCCCTATCGCTGGTATCAGCGAGTTATATGGCTACACCTTC.

The rearrangement joins TRBV5-1 to TRBJ2-7; 9 nucleotides match TRBD1. The CDR3 consists of 14 residues. Germline CDR1 and CDR2: SGHRS and YFSETQ. V shed 7 bases and J 5 bases; nucleotides not matched to a gene: 10. This chain's CDR3 is CASGFGDREDEQYF. The CDR3 DNA sequence: TGCGCCAGCGGATTCGGGGACAGGGAGGACGAGCAGTACTTC. The whole variable domain, filled in from reference TRBV5-1 and TRBJ2-7, reads KAGVTQTPRYLIKTRGQQVTLSCSPISGHRSVSWYQQTPGQGLQFLFEYFSETQRNKGNFPGRFSGRQFSNSRSEMNVSTLELGDSALYLCASGFGDREDEQYFGPGTRLTVT.

This clone is labeled as medium-sized. This CDR3 reads CASTFPMAPMLQGNQPQHF. The CDR3 DNA follows: TGTGCCAGCACTTTCCCCATGGCCCCAATGTTGCAGGGCAATCAGCCCCAGCATTTT. The chain uses TRBV28 and TRBJ1-5; D gene uncertain. V dropped 7 bases and J dropped 2 bases, with 27 bases sitting between them. In germline, CDR1 is MDHEN, CDR2 SYDVKM. This CDR3 has 19 amino acids. Full variable domain (rest looked up from reference TRBV28 and TRBJ1-5): DVKVTQSSRYLVKRTGEKVFLECVQDMDHENMFWYRQDPGLGLRLIYFSYDVKMKEKGDIPEGYSVSREKKERFSLILESASTNQTSMYLCASTFPMAPMLQGNQPQHFGDGTRLSIL.

This chain links TRBV5-4 with TRBJ2-6, with 9 bases fitting TRBD2. This CDR3 has 18 amino acids. CDR1 is SGHNT and CDR2 is YYREEE in the germline V gene (reference sequence). The ends lost 7 bases at V and 2 bases at J; junction bases unmatched: 13. The CDR3 sequence is CASPEAAGGPAGANVLTF. The CDR3 bases are TGTGCCAGCCCAGAGGCAGCGGGAGGCCCCGCTGGGGCCAACGTCCTGACTTTC.

The chain employs TRBV4-2 and TRBJ2-7, with 9 bases that match TRBD1. The CDR3 consists of 13 residues. Germline assignment: CDR1 LGHNA and CDR2 YNFKEQ. The V and J ends lost 4 bases and 5 bases, in that order; junction bases with no gene match: 3. The CDR3 reads CASSPRTGDEQYF. Here the CDR3 DNA reads TGTGCCAGCAGCCCACGGACAGGGGACGAGCAGTACTTC.

This rearrangement joins TRBV4-2 to TRBJ2-1, with 12 nucleotides matching TRBD2. Trimming took 1 base from V and 7 from J; bases not matched to a gene: 8. CDR3 length: 17 amino acids. Germline CDR1 LGHNA, CDR2 YNFKEQ. CDR3 nucleotides: TGTGCCAGCAGCCAAGCGACTAGCGGGAGTTTAGGGAATGAGCAGTTCTTC. Residues: CASSQATSGSLGNEQFF.

The chain employs TRBV27 and TRBJ1-1; 10 nucleotides align to TRBD1. Per germline, CDR1 MNHEY and CDR2 SMNVEV (reference sequence). Germline trimming cut 5 bases from V and 5 bases from J; bases unmatched to any gene: 8. There are 15 residues in the CDR3. CDR3 in DNA: TGTGCCAGCAGTCCAACCCGGACAGGGGGTACTGAAGCTTTCTTT. It yields the protein CASSPTRTGGTEAFF.

This chain links TRBV6-2 or TRBV6-3 with TRBJ2-1; 10 bases line up with TRBD2. The V and J ends lost 6 bases and 6 bases, in that order; junction bases with no gene match: 14. Germline V gene lookup returns CDR1 MNHEY and CDR2 SVGEGT. This CDR3 has 17 amino acids. CDR3 amino acids: CASSLIFASGSFNEQFF. The CDR3 DNA reads TGTGCCAGCAGCCTGATTTTCGCTAGCGGGAGTTTCAATGAGCAGTTCTTC.

This rearrangement joins TRBV7-9 to TRBJ2-4; TRBD1 might be the D (6 bases). Per the germline V gene, CDR1 is SEHNR and CDR2 is FQNEAQ (reference sequence). This CDR3 contains 14 residues. Deletions cut 0 bases from V and 5 bases from J, with 8 bases between. The CDR3 DNA is TGTGCCAGCAGCTTAGCGCAGGGGCAAAACATTCAGTACTTC. Translating it yields CASSLAQGQNIQYF.

V and J are TRBV5-4 and TRBJ2-1; TRBD2 agrees at 11 bases. V dropped 4 bases and J dropped 5; count of bases not matched to a gene: 5. Germline-derived CDR1 and CDR2 are SGHNT and YYREEE (reference sequence). There are 15 residues in the CDR3. This chain's CDR3 is CASSLMTSGNNEQFF. The CDR3 DNA sequence: TGTGCCAGCAGCCTGATGACTAGCGGGAACAATGAGCAGTTCTTC.

This clone was detected once. The CDR3 is CSVSTGTVSGNTIYF. The CDR3 DNA reads TGCAGCGTTTCGACAGGGACTGTCTCTGGAAACACCATATATTTT. The chain is built from TRBV29-1 and TRBJ1-3; the match to TRBD1 covers 7 bases. The CDR3 runs to 15 residues. The V segment lost 5 bases and the J segment 0 bases; nucleotides outside the gene matches: 7. CDR1 SQVTM and CDR2 ANQGSEA come from the germline V gene.

The chain carries TRBV3-1 (or the pseudogene TRBV3-2) and TRBJ2-3, with 7 nucleotides matching TRBD1. This CDR3 region has 17 residues. Trimming removed 1 base from V and 2 bases from J; junction bases left unmatched: 9. Looked up from germline, CDR1 is LGHDT and CDR2 is YNNKEL (reference sequence). For the CDR3, the DNA is TGTGCCAGCAGCCAAGTGATCCGGGACAGAGACACAGATACGCAGTATTTT. Translation: CASSQVIRDRDTDTQYF.

The chain is built from TRBV7-9 and TRBJ1-5; weak D call: TRBD1 (5 bases). Per the germline V gene, CDR1 is SEHNR and CDR2 is FQNEAQ (reference sequence). Trimming cost V 10 bases and J 0 bases, with 10 bases left between them. The CDR3 extends over 13 amino acids. The CDR3 DNA reads TGTGCCACGCAGGGTGATAGCAATCAGCCCCAGCATTTT. This encodes CATQGDSNQPQHF.

This clone was detected once. For the CDR3, the DNA is TGTGCCAGCAGCCCCACGACTCAGCGTGGAGAGACCCAGTACTTC. Protein: CASSPTTQRGETQYF. The chain has TRBV4-2 and TRBJ2-5; D uncertain. Germline values: CDR1 LGHNA, CDR2 YNFKEQ. Trimming took 4 bases from V and 4 from J, leaving 16 bases between them. The CDR3 length is 15 residues.